The present T cell receptor (beta chain) was sequenced within a study of cytomegalovirus exposure and HLA in healthy donors. The length of the CDR3 is 14 residues. V shed 8 bases and J 3 bases; nucleotides not matched to a gene: 10. CDR1 SGHRS and CDR2 YFSETQ come from the germline V gene. PCR primers comprised 60 Vbeta and 13 Jbeta primers. Clones were read by immunoSEQ multiplex PCR, and TCRdb kept only the in-frame ones, dropping some. The table includes 150,000 or so clones, roughly 77% detected once. The source of this sequence is a man between 35 and 55 years old in good health and CMV-seronegative. V usage is TRBV5-1 and J usage is TRBJ2-7; TRBD2 agrees at 8 bases. The specimen was PBMCs. The CDR3 region has the DNA TGCGCCAGTGAGAAAGGAGCGGGGGACTACGAGCAGTACTTC. Translation gives CASEKGAGDYEQYF.